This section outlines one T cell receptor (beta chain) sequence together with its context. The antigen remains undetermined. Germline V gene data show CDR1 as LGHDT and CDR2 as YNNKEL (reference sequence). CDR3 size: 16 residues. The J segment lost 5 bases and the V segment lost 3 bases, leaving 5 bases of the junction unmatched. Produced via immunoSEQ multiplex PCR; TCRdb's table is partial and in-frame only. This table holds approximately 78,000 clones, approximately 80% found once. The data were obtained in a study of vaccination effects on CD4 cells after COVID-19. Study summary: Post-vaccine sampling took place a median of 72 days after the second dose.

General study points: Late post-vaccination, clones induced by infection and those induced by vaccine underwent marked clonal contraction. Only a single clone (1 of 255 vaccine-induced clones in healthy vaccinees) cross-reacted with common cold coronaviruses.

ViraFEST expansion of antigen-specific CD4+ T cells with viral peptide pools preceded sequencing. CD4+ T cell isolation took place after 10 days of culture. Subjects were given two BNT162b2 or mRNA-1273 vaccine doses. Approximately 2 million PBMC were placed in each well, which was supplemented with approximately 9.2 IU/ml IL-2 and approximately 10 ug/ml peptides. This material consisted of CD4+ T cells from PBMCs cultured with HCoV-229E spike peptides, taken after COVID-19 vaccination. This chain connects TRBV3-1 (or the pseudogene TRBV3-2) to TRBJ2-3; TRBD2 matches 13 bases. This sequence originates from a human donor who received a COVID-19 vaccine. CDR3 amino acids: CASSHGTSGTGDTQYF. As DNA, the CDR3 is TGTGCCAGCAGCCATGGGACTAGCGGGACGGGAGATACGCAGTATTTT.